Shown below are 4 T cell receptor beta chains from a single sample sequenced in a study of shared clonotypes between healthy human individuals. Profiling relied on immunoSEQ multiplex PCR, and the TCRdb table lists in-frame clones only, not all of them. The table has more than 1 million clones, 75% to 85% seen once. The sequencing sample was made of memory CD4+ T cells from PBMCs. Subset noted: CD45RA-negative fraction. The receptors were gathered from a man younger than 30 in good health. Some clones in this sample may be carry-over from other donors' samples.

The chain couples TRBV19 to TRBJ1-5; D remains unclear. From germline, CDR1 is LNHDA and CDR2 SQIVND (reference sequence). The CDR3 is 13 residues long. Trimming shortened V by 0 bases and J by 9 bases, and 9 bases separated the two germline ends. Here the CDR3 reads CASSIDRAGPQHF. In DNA form, the CDR3 reads TGTGCCAGTAGTATAGATCGGGCGGGGCCCCAGCATTTT.

The V call is TRBV14, the J call TRBJ1-1, with D unresolved. The CDR3 runs 13 residues. Germline CDR1 SGHDN, CDR2 FVKESK. Trimming stripped 2 bases from V and 2 bases from J, with 6 bases between. The CDR3 region is CASSQMTNTEAFF. CDR3 DNA: TGTGCCAGCAGCCAAATGACAAACACTGAAGCTTTCTTT.

The chain links TRBV19 to TRBJ2-3, with 8 bases identical to TRBD2. This CDR3 has 15 residues. CDR1 LNHDA and CDR2 SQIVND come from the germline V gene (reference sequence). Germline trimming cut 3 bases from V and 9 bases from J; bases unmatched to any gene: 11. The CDR3 protein is CASSMASGSFGTQYF. The CDR3 bases are TGTGCCAGTAGTATGGCTAGCGGGTCGTTTGGGACGCAGTATTTT.

The genes are TRBV6-6 and TRBJ1-2; a possible D gene is TRBD1 (5 bases). This CDR3 region has 14 residues. Germline assignment: CDR1 MNHNY and CDR2 SVGAGI (reference sequence). V was clipped by 6 bases and J by 6 bases, with 17 bases between them. The CDR3 reads CASRPRISTDGYTF. DNA for the CDR3: TGTGCCAGCAGACCCCGTATCTCGACAGATGGCTACACCTTC.